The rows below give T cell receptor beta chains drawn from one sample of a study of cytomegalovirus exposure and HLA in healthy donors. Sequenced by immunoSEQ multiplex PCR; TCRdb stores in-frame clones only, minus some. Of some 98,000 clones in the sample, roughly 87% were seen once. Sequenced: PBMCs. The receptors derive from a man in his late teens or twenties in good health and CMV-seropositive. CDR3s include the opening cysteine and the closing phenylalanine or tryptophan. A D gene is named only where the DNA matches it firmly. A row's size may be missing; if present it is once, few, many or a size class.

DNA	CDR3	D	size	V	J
TGCAGCGTTGCGGGGGGGACCGGGGAGCTGTTTTTT	CSVAGGTGELFF	TRBD2	-	TRBV29-1	TRBJ2-2
TGTGCCAGCAGCTTAAGACAGAGCTCCTACAATGAGCAGTTCTTC	CASSLRQSSYNEQFF	-	-	TRBV7-9	TRBJ2-1
TGTGCCAGCAGGAGCTCTGGAAACACCATATATTTT	CASRSSGNTIYF	-	-	TRBV7-9	TRBJ1-3
TGTGCCAGCAGCTTGGTTATTGGTGGGACACCAGAAGCTTTCTTT	CASSLVIGGTPEAFF	-	-	TRBV5-6	TRBJ1-1
TGCAGCGTTACAGGGGGCCGCAATCAGCCCCAGCATTTT	CSVTGGRNQPQHF	TRBD1	-	TRBV29-1	TRBJ1-5
TGTGCCAGCAGTGAAACCGGACAGGCTTGGTATGGCTACACCTTC	CASSETGQAWYGYTF	TRBD1	few	TRBV2	TRBJ1-2
TGTGCCAGCAGCTCAGCCGGGACAGGGGGCCATGGCTACACCTTC	CASSSAGTGGHGYTF	TRBD1	-	TRBV11-2	TRBJ1-2
TGTGCCATCTCTCCAGGGGAAACCACAGATACGCAGTATTTT	CAISPGETTDTQYF	-	-	TRBV10-3	TRBJ2-3
TGTGCCAGCAGTGGGACGGCGGGGAGGTCACCCCTCCACTTT	CASSGTAGRSPLHF	-	-	TRBV6-5	TRBJ1-6
TGTGCCAGCAGGCCAGACAGACTAGATGGCTACACCTTC	CASRPDRLDGYTF	-	-	TRBV6-1	TRBJ1-2
TGTGCCAGCAGCTTTTTGGCGGGCCCGAACACCGGGGAGCTGTTTTTT	CASSFLAGPNTGELFF	-	-	TRBV7-9	TRBJ2-2
TGTGCCAGCAGCGTAGTGGGACTAGCTTCCTACAATGAGCAGTTCTTC	CASSVVGLASYNEQFF	TRBD2	-	TRBV9	TRBJ2-1
TGTGCCAGTAGTGGGGGTGGGACAGGGAGATTACTAGCGGGAGGGTACAATGAGCAGTTCTTC	CASSGGGTGRLLAGGYNEQFF	TRBD2	-	TRBV19	TRBJ2-1
TGCGCCAGCAGCCAGGGACTAGCGGGGTCCTACAATGAGCAGTTCTTC	CASSQGLAGSYNEQFF	TRBD2	many	TRBV4-3	TRBJ2-1
TGTGCCAGCAGCTTAAAGGGGCTAGCGGATTCCTACAATGAGCAGTTCTTC	CASSLKGLADSYNEQFF	TRBD2	few	TRBV5-6	TRBJ2-1
TGTGCCAGTAGTATTTGGCAGGGGCGCGACGGAAAACTGTTTTTT	CASSIWQGRDGKLFF	-	once	TRBV19	TRBJ1-4
TGTGCCAGCAGTTACGGGGAGTTGTACGAGCAGTACTTC	CASSYGELYEQYF	-	-	TRBV6-5	TRBJ2-7
TGTGCCAGTAGTATAGAGGGGCTCTCTGGGGCCAACGTCCTGACTTTC	CASSIEGLSGANVLTF	-	-	TRBV19	TRBJ2-6
TGTGCCAGCACCTTAAACTGGGCAGTCGGAAATGAGCAGTTCTTC	CASTLNWAVGNEQFF	-	-	TRBV6-6	TRBJ2-1
TGTGCCAGCTCACCTGGGGGGTTAGACTATGGCTACACCTTC	CASSPGGLDYGYTF	-	-	TRBV18	TRBJ1-2
TGTGCCAGCAGCTTAGCCCCACTAAACGGGGGGCAGGCTTTCTTT	CASSLAPLNGGQAFF	-	once	TRBV7-2	TRBJ1-1
TGTGCCAGCCAAGGGGACAGGACACTCAATGAGCAGTTCTTC	CASQGDRTLNEQFF	TRBD1	-	TRBV6-1	TRBJ2-1
TGTGCCAGCAGCTTGGGACAGATCAATCAGCCCCAGCATTTT	CASSLGQINQPQHF	-	once	TRBV5-6	TRBJ1-5
TGTGCCAGCAGCGGTAATAACTATGGCTACACCTTC	CASSGNNYGYTF	-	-	TRBV9	TRBJ1-2
TGTGCCAGCAGCTACGAGACAGGGGGAATCTACGAGCAGTACTTC	CASSYETGGIYEQYF	TRBD1	-	TRBV7-9	TRBJ2-7
TGTGCCAGTAGCACAGGGGGCCGGGATACGCAGTATTTT	CASSTGGRDTQYF	TRBD1	-	TRBV19	TRBJ2-3
TGTGCCAGCAGCTTAACCTCAAGACAGGGCTCTGGAAACACCATATATTTT	CASSLTSRQGSGNTIYF	TRBD1	-	TRBV7-3	TRBJ1-3
TGCGCCAGCAGCCAAGTAAACAGGGGGCTTGGCACAGATACGCAGTATTTT	CASSQVNRGLGTDTQYF	TRBD1	-	TRBV4-1	TRBJ2-3
TGTGCCAGTAGTATAGTTCCGGGGGCTGAAGCTTTCTTT	CASSIVPGAEAFF	-	-	TRBV19	TRBJ1-1
TGTGCCAGCAGCCTCCAGGGTCGCTCCTACAATGAGCAGTTCTTC	CASSLQGRSYNEQFF	-	-	TRBV28	TRBJ2-1
TGTGCCAGCAGCTTAGCACCTAGCGGGAGCACAGATACGCAGTATTTT	CASSLAPSGSTDTQYF	TRBD2	-	TRBV7-6	TRBJ2-3
TGTGCCAGCAGTTACGTGGGAGGCACAGATACGCAGTATTTT	CASSYVGGTDTQYF	-	-	TRBV6-5	TRBJ2-3
TGTGCCAGCAGTTGGAAAAGAGGGACACCCAACACTGAAGCTTTCTTT	CASSWKRGTPNTEAFF	-	-	TRBV28	TRBJ1-1
TGTGCCAGCAGCCCGGGACAAAACACAGATACGCAGTATTTT	CASSPGQNTDTQYF	-	-	TRBV2	TRBJ2-3
TGTGCCACCAGCAGAGATTTGGCTTCCAGCACAGATACGCAGTATTTT	CATSRDLASSTDTQYF	-	-	TRBV15	TRBJ2-3
TGTGCCAGCACCTCCTCTCCTGACGAGCAGTACTTC	CASTSSPDEQYF	-	-	TRBV7-9	TRBJ2-7